This T cell receptor beta chain was sequenced during a study of cytomegalovirus exposure and HLA in healthy donors (dated by TCRdb to about 2017). Context from the whole study: In an earlier analysis of approximately 500 of the donors, 276 Gb of sequence data and 120 million or so unique TCR beta sequences from roughly 190 million T cells were reported. Roughly 300 gigabases of sequencing data and 91 million or so unique TCR sequences made up an early release that covered approximately 650 HLA-typed donors. Among the roughly 400 genotyped donors, approximately 81% belonged to the genetic ancestry cluster associated with self-reported Caucasian donors. The study aimed to test whether signatures of past pathogen exposure could be identified by cataloging public T cell receptors. Using immunosequencing, the study profiled T cell repertoires from some 670 subjects and related those repertoires to cytomegalovirus serostatus. In addition to the first cohort of roughly 700 subjects, a separate validation cohort of approximately 130 different subjects was used. The study combined high-throughput TCR immunosequencing, statistical association of individual TCRs with disease status, and machine learning to predict cytomegalovirus infection status. To study patterns of TCR occurrence, a later analysis re-analyzed previously published TCR beta repertoires from several hundred donors and added high-resolution HLA genotyping. In the later analysis, no new phenotypic data were used to find candidate immune exposures; instead, reliance was placed on TCR beta sequences and their occurrence across donors. To decide whether each TCR beta V gene segment behaved as functional or pseudogenic, an earlier analysis of some 600 of the donors relied on high-throughput TCR beta sequencing. Donor age, sex, ethnicity and CMV serostatus were compiled alongside the repertoire data. A later genetic analysis took genome-wide SNP genotypes for about three fifths of the 666 donors and used that subset as a discovery cohort. All discovery cohort repertoires had been generated on a single sequencing platform. HLA typing covered class I and class II loci at four-digit resolution. Typing coverage varied by locus: about 629-640 donors for A, B, C, DRB1 and DQB1; 522 for DQA1; about 590 for DPA1; approximately 490 for DPB1. Four to six DR-DQ haplotypes were handled as single units for association and clustering, since linkage in the cohort was strong. Among about 370 genotyped donors of the cohort, an average of roughly 230,000 unique TCR beta nucleotide sequences was sequenced per donor, of which about 18% were non-productive.

To note about this clone: Its antigen remains unidentified. No much larger clonotype is one base removed from it; base qualities were not supplied.

Library creation used the immunoSEQ multiplex PCR assay. For the multiplex PCR, a mixture combining 60 forward primers for TCR Vbeta segments and 13 reverse primers for TCR Jbeta segments was used. A multiplex PCR assay on genomic DNA amplified the CDR3 region of rearranged TCR beta genes. The amplified TCR beta libraries were sequenced on the Illumina HiSeq System as 87-base-pair reads. In the original analysis: A later analysis tallied some 79 million unique TCR beta chains across the 640 or so repertoires, and about 12 million of those chains were shared by two or more donors. A nearest-neighbor algorithm error-corrected the raw reads and collapsed the reads into unique sequences, merging closely related sequences to remove PCR and sequencing errors. CDR3 sequences were aligned to IMGT reference sequences to assign V, D and J gene segments. For a sequence to be retained, at least a six-nucleotide match to both a V gene segment and a J gene segment was required. Rearrangements were classified as productive when the CDR3 lacked stop codons and remained in frame with V and J, and all other rearrangements were classified as non-productive. CDR3 was defined by IMGT convention, running from the second conserved V-encoded cysteine to the conserved J-encoded phenylalanine. The earlier analysis of 500 to 750 of the donors excluded any sequence lacking an unambiguous match to a single V gene segment. An earlier analysis of over 450 of the donors classified V segments as functional when productive rearrangements were above 56.7% and as segregating when the standard deviation between donors was above 5%. A statistical classification framework was built to diagnose cytomegalovirus status from the catalog of TCR beta chain sequences. In a later analysis, TCR nucleotide sequences were compared against IMGT/GENE-DB human TR gene sequences so that V and J genes could be assigned. The TCRdist pipeline was used in a later analysis to assign CDR3 sequences and most-parsimonious VDJ recombination scenarios. In a later analysis, each TCR beta chain was defined by its CDR3 amino acid sequence together with its V-gene family, and reads lacking a unique V-gene family were excluded. To address suspected cross-contamination and a sequencing artifact, a later analysis removed some 620 highly shared, low-generation-probability nucleotide sequences. In a later analysis, a clonal expansion index for each public chain was calculated from normalized within-repertoire ranks of inferred template counts. Generation probabilities in a later analysis came from a VDJ recombination model fitted to out-of-frame rearrangements, and those results were checked against IGoR. In a later analysis, TCR-TCR, TCR-HLA and TCR-CMV co-occurrence was scored with hypergeometric tests, and a repertoire-size bias correction was applied to TCR pairs. False discovery rates were estimated in a later analysis by permuting HLA or CMV assignments 20 times. A later analysis grouped co-occurring TCRs with DBSCAN, adding TCRdist sequence similarity when clustering within HLA-allele-positive subsets. Repertoires with fewer than 30,000 or more than 120,000 public chains were left out of co-occurrence clustering, as were five repertoires with anomalous nucleotide sharing. The immuneACCESS repertoire file appears here via TCRdb, limited to in-frame rearrangements. These files lack a portion of the clones; in checked studies, under half of the deficit traces to unresolved V genes, and the cause of the others is not known. That table is the source of V, J and clone size, and D and trimming were worked out from the DNA. The sample table shows fewer than 200,000 clones, and over 70% are seen once. Of the sample, 8% to 10% is held by the ten largest clones.

Overall study outcomes, separate from this receptor: Several of the top co-occurrence clusters appeared to be linked to parvovirus B19, influenza, CMV and Epstein-Barr virus, according to a later analysis. For the cohort, immune exposure information was limited to CMV serostatus. Broadly in line with IMGT annotations, most TCR beta V segments showed up in productive rearrangements about 87% or about 30% of the time in an earlier analysis of 450 to 750 of the donors. When HLA alleles, especially DR and DQ, strongly co-occurred, attributing TCR associations to individual alleles was difficult. Because HLA typing was missing for some donors at each locus, association tests included only the typed subset. A further reported finding was that TCR beta sequences accurately predicted the HLA-A and HLA-B alleles for most subjects in the first cohort. Linkage disequilibrium might explain the correlated functional status among segregating V segments, but an unknown experimental factor could not be excluded. Cytomegalovirus status was reported to be diagnosed by the classifier with high specificity and sensitivity in both the original and validation cohorts. Because counts were too low, some 17 rarely observed V segments, including chromosome 9 orphons, were excluded from the earlier analysis of some 540 of the donors. The study gave a list of 150 to 200 TCR beta chains associated with cytomegalovirus. The presence/absence analyses assumed that sequencing depth was roughly uniform across donors, and that assumption may not be true. According to the authors, the approach could potentially be generalized to other disease states and immunological phenotypes. A later analysis associated 16,951 TCR beta sequences with specific HLA alleles at a false discovery rate of 0.05. While some public TCRs were present in many individuals, most TCR sequences turned up only very rarely across donors. A later analysis found that TCR association rates varied across HLA loci, with DRB1 alleles showing the most associated TCRs and HLA-C alleles the fewest. Most CMV-associated TCR beta chains appeared to be HLA-restricted in a later analysis, and the HLA associations seemed to be driven largely by CMV exposure. In vitro tests confirmed that three of the cytomegalovirus-associated TCR beta chains recognize cytomegalovirus antigens. This cohort had only TCR beta chains sequenced, and the lack of alpha or paired-chain data limited which features could be detected. A group of highly shared sequence variants was considered likely to be a technical artifact of the sequencing pipeline. Compared with the roughly 720-donor mean, donors in an Asian-associated ancestry cluster had fewer N-insertions in productive TCRs, according to a later genetic analysis. In a later analysis, HLA-associated TCR beta chains were found to be more clonally expanded and to have lower generation probabilities than equally common non-associated chains. V-gene and J-gene trimming of TCR beta chains was associated with a missense DCLRE1C variant in a later genetic analysis, and the association was replicated in an independent cohort.

In total, approximately 610 healthy bone marrow donors made up the cohort. Cohort members were all nominally healthy when sampled, although unrecorded immune exposures were likely present. The donor was CMV seropositive and belonged to the group of 250 to 300 seropositive cohort members. Every donor gave a peripheral blood sample, and the peripheral blood mononuclear cells from that sample were used for TCR beta sequencing. Genomic DNA was extracted from the blood cell samples with the Qiagen DNeasy Blood Extraction Kit. Sequencing input: PBMCs. The clonotype originates from a man younger than 35 in good health and CMV-seropositive.

The CDR3 region reads CAWSYAREYTF. The nucleotide sequence reads as follows: TGTGCCTGGAGTTACGCCCGGGAGTACACCTTC. The chain was built from TRBV30 and TRBJ1-2, with no confidently assigned D gene. Sequences GTSNPN (CDR1) and SVGIG (CDR2) are obtained from the germline V gene (reference sequence). The CDR3 has 11 amino acids, counting the end cysteine and phenylalanine. Of the read, only the CDR3 DNA is kept; its 33 bases are in frame from base 1. V loses 2 bases of germline sequence and J loses 11 bases, and the interval between the two ends is 12 bases.